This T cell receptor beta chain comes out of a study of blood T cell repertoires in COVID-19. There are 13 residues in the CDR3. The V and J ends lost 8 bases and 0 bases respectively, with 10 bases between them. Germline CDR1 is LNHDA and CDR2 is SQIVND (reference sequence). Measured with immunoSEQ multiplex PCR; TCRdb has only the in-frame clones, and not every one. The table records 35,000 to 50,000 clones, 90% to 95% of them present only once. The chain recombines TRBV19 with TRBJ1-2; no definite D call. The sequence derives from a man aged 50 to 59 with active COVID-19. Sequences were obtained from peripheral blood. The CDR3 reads CASAAGANYGYTF. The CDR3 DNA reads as TGTGCCAGTGCCGCGGGAGCTAACTATGGCTACACCTTC.